The 32 T cell receptor beta chains reported below all come from one sample, sequenced in a study of tumor and adjacent non-tumor tissue in lung cancer. The template was RNA from unsorted bulk tissue. More than 3 cm separated this lung sample from the edge of the tumor. A modified ARM-PCR protocol with three rounds of nested PCR amplified TCRbeta. TCRdb re-analysed the multiplex PCR reads in MiXCR, keeping a single row per CDR3 protein. This table has about 75,000 distinct CDR3 sequences, around 70% appearing once. The sample taken for sequencing was distant non-tumor lung tissue. Every receptor here comes from a woman aged 45-65 years with non-small cell lung cancer.

As to this clonotype: One base away lies a much larger clone, so this may be a sequencing read error. This sequence joins TRBV6-5 and TRBJ1-6, with D perhaps TRBD1 (5 bases). The germline CDR1 and CDR2 sequences are MNHEY and SVGAGI. The CDR3 totals 14 residues. The chain's CDR3 is CASSIRVLNSPLQF. As DNA, the CDR3 is TGTGCCAGCAGTATCAGGGTACTTAATTCACCCCTCCAATTT.

Of note for this clonotype: Germline is not matched at one junction end, which may reflect a read error. The chain recombines TRBV20-1 with TRBJ2-7; 14 bases fit TRBD2. Germline V gene data show CDR1 as DFQATT and CDR2 as SNEGSKA (reference sequence). The CDR3 totals 14 residues. DNA of the CDR3: TGCTGTGCTATACCGGGACTAGCGGGAGACGAGCAGTACTTC. Translating it yields CCAIPGLAGDEQYF.

This clonotype was counted ten times or more. DNA for the CDR3: TGCGCCAGCAGCCCTGCACGGGGGGAGTATAATTCACCCCTCCACTTT. It yields the protein CASSPARGEYNSPLHF. This chain joins TRBV4-3 and TRBJ1-6, with D possibly matching TRBD1 (5 bases). This CDR3 region has 16 residues. The germline gives CDR1 LGHNA, CDR2 YSLEER. The V end was cut by 4 bases, the J end by 4 bases, with 14 bases between.

This clonotype was seen ten or more times. The rearrangement uses TRBV6-2 or TRBV6-3 and TRBJ2-5; tentatively, D is TRBD2 (5 bases). Trimming took off 0 bases at V and 13 bases at J, with 15 bases between the two ends. Germline CDR1 reads MNHEY; CDR2 reads SVGEGT. The CDR3 covers 13 residues. This CDR3 is CASSYSWRAARYF. CDR3 nucleotides: TGTGCCAGCAGTTACTCGTGGCGGGCTGCGAGGTACTTC.

The J gene is TRBJ1-5, the V gene TRBV19; the D is unclear. CDR1 and CDR2 from the germline V gene are LNHDA and SQIVND (reference sequence). This CDR3 has 14 residues. V dropped 8 bases and J dropped 6 bases, with 17 bases sitting between them. The CDR3 nucleotides read TGTGCCAGTCGCACATGGGTAGACTCTCAGCCCCAGCATTTT. Protein product: CASRTWVDSQPQHF.

Notes on this clonotype: One junction end disagrees with the germline gene, perhaps due to a read error. The chain carries TRBV11-3 and TRBJ2-3; TRBD2 is a possible D gene (6 bases). There are 13 residues in the CDR3. Germline V lookup: CDR1 SGHNT, CDR2 YENEEA. CDR3 sequence reads: CASSDGGTDTQYF. CDR3 in DNA: TGTGCCAGCAGTGACGGGGGAACAGATACGCAGTACTTT.

This clonotype was detected many times. The chain links TRBV12-3 or TRBV12-4 to TRBJ2-4; possibly TRBD1 for D (6 bases). The CDR3 is 18 amino acids. V lost 8 bases and J lost 0, with 23 bases in between. Here the CDR3 reads CASAARHRVGPAKNIQYF. CDR3 in DNA: TGTGCCAGCGCGGCGCGACACAGGGTCGGTCCAGCCAAAAACATTCAGTACTTC.

As concerns this clonotype: This may come from a read error, since a much larger clone is one base off. The chain links TRBV28 to TRBJ1-2; D may be TRBD1 (6 bases). CDR1 MDHEN and CDR2 SYDVKM come from the germline V gene. CDR3 length: 14 amino acids. V was trimmed by 6 bases and J by 8 bases, leaving 19 bases between them. In nucleotides, the CDR3 is TGTGCCAGCAGCCCCACGCAGGGGCGTTCAGGCTACACCTTC. It is translated as CASSPTQGRSGYTF.

A note on this clonotype: The CDR3 carries no conserved terminal phenylalanine or tryptophan, so it likely arises from a read error. The chain employs TRBV5-1 and TRBJ2-2, with 7 bases matching TRBD2. Germline V gene sequence: CDR1 SGHRS, CDR2 YFSETQ. CDR3 length equals 16 residues. After removal of 0 bases from V and 4 bases from J, the junction contained 6 bases not matched to a gene. CDR3 coding DNA: TGCGCCAGCAGCTTGGCGGCTAGCGGACTCACCGGGGAGCTGTTTCTT. This gives the protein CASSLAASGLTGELFL.

Remarks on this clonotype: This is likely a read error, given that the CDR3 carries no conserved phenylalanine or tryptophan at its end. V usage is TRBV6-1 and J usage is TRBJ2-2, with a weak D call TRBD1 (5 bases). The CDR3 covers 14 residues. CDR1 is MNHNS, CDR2 SASEGT, per germline. DNA of the CDR3: TGTACCAGCAGTCTTTCTGGGGCATCCGGGGAGCTGTTTCTT. Translation gives CTSSLSGASGELFL.

In its sample, this clonotype was seen a few times. A much larger clone is a single base away; this may be a read error. The V gene is TRBV12-3 or TRBV12-4, the J gene TRBJ1-5, with no clear D. The length of the CDR3 is 12 residues. V shed 6 bases and J shed 15 bases, with 18 bases lying between them. Here the CDR3 reads CASRAQPGLPHF. The CDR3 bases are TGTGCCAGCAGAGCTCAACCCGGTCTTCCGCATTTT.

This chain uses TRBV20-1 with TRBJ1-5, with D hard to call. In germline, CDR1 is DFQATT, CDR2 SNEGSKA (reference sequence). There are 14 residues in the CDR3. CDR3 in amino acids: CIASRDVSNQPQHF. In DNA form, the CDR3 reads TGCATCGCTAGTAGAGACGTTAGCAATCAGCCCCAGCATTTT.

This chain connects TRBV15 to TRBJ2-1; 8 bases are shared with TRBD2. Per germline, CDR1 LNHNV and CDR2 YYDKDF (reference sequence). This CDR3 is built from 15 residues. Germline trimming cut 6 bases from V and 0 bases from J; bases unmatched to any gene: 4. The CDR3 DNA reads as TGTGCCACCAGGACGGGGGGGAGCTCCTACAATGAGCAGTTCTTC. It codes for CATRTGGSSYNEQFF.

The chain uses TRBV5-5 and TRBJ1-2, with a weak D call TRBD1 (5 bases). The CDR3 consists of 13 residues. Per the germline V gene, CDR1 is SGHKS and CDR2 is YYEKEE (reference sequence). V was cut by 8 bases and J by 0 bases, with 11 bases left in between. In DNA form, the CDR3 reads TGTGCCAGAAGCGGGGCAACTAACTATGGCTACACCTTC. This translates into CARSGATNYGYTF.

By share of the sample, this clonotype is medium-sized. The chain couples TRBV14 to TRBJ2-5, with 7 bases aligning to TRBD2. From germline, CDR1 is SGHDN and CDR2 FVKESK. After removal of 1 base from V and 3 bases from J, the junction contained 2 bases not matched to a gene. The CDR3 covers 14 residues. Written as DNA, the CDR3 is TGTGCCAGCAGCCAAGTAGGACTAGAAGAGACCCAGTACTTC. As protein: CASSQVGLEETQYF.

Concerning this clonotype itself: A clone one base away is much larger, so this may be a read error. The chain has TRBV5-4 and TRBJ1-1; D is possibly TRBD1 (5 bases). The CDR3 consists of 14 residues. Per the germline V gene, CDR1 is SGHNT and CDR2 is YYREEE (reference sequence). V was clipped by 4 bases and J by 4 bases, with 14 bases between them. The CDR3: CASSQADTITEAFF. CDR3 nucleotide sequence: TGTGCCAGCAGCCAAGCGGACACGATCACTGAAGCTTTCTTT.

Regarding this clonotype: Germline is not matched at one junction end, which may reflect a read error. The gene calls are TRBV20-1 and TRBJ2-1; possible D gene TRBD2, 5 bases. CDR1 and CDR2 from the germline V gene are DFQATT and SNEGSKA (reference sequence). This CDR3 spans 13 amino acids. Written as DNA, the CDR3 is TGCAGTACTAGAAAAGTAGTGGTCAATGAGCTGTTCTTC. Translated: CSTRKVVVNELFF.

Note on this clonotype: One end of the junction fails to match germline, which may point to a read error. This chain links TRBV20-1 with TRBJ2-1; D possibly corresponds to TRBD2 (5 bases). Germline V CDR1 and CDR2: DFQATT, SNEGSKA (reference sequence). The CDR3 has 17 amino acids. The CDR3 nucleotides read TGCAGAGCTAGAGACATGGGGTGGTACGGGGAAAACAATGAGCAGTTCTTC. It encodes CRARDMGWYGENNEQFF.

On this clonotype: The junction departs from the called germline gene at one end, perhaps through a read error. The chain recombines TRBV12-3 or TRBV12-4 with TRBJ2-3; D gene ambiguous. There are 15 residues in the CDR3. CDR3 residues: CASSPRHGNLDMQYF. The CDR3 coding sequence is TGTGCCAGCAGTCCCCGGCACGGAAATCTGGATATGCAGTATTTT.

In regard to this clonotype: At one end the junction does not follow the germline gene, possibly because of a read error. The chain carries TRBV28 and TRBJ1-1, with TRBD1 as a possible D gene (5 bases). Germline V lookup: CDR1 MDHEN, CDR2 SYDVKM. The CDR3 length is 14 residues. CDR3 sequence reads: CACSFARAYPEAFF. The CDR3 DNA sequence: TGTGCCTGCAGTTTTGCCAGGGCGTACCCTGAAGCTTTCTTT.

The rearrangement uses TRBV5-6 and TRBJ2-1; perhaps TRBD2 as D (6 bases). The CDR3 runs 16 residues. The V end was cut by 0 bases, the J end by 9 bases, with 19 bases between. Germline loops: CDR1 SGHDT, CDR2 YYEEEE. The CDR3 DNA is TGTGCCAGCAGCTTGGGGAGGGGAGGCAGAAGTGGTGAGCAGTTCTTC. Protein: CASSLGRGGRSGEQFF.

For this clonotype: A much bigger clone sits one base away, suggesting this may be a read error. The rearrangement joins TRBV10-2 to TRBJ2-2; D possibly corresponds to TRBD1 (7 bases). This CDR3 contains 13 residues. From germline, CDR1 is WSHSY and CDR2 SAAADI. Here the CDR3 reads CASSETGAGGLFF. CDR3 in DNA: TGCGCCAGCAGTGAGACAGGGGCCGGGGGGCTGTTTTTT.

As for this clonotype: The CDR3 ends on some other residue instead of the conserved phenylalanine or tryptophan, so this is likely a read error. This CDR3 is CVSSTKPGQGFYNEQFL. Written as DNA, the CDR3 is TGTGTCAGCAGCACTAAACCGGGACAGGGTTTTTACAATGAGCAGTTCCTT. The V call is TRBV7-8, the J call TRBJ2-1, with 9 bases that match TRBD1. The CDR3 loop spans 17 amino acids. CDR1 and CDR2 from the germline V gene are SGHVS and FQNEAQ.

A remark on this clonotype: An end of the junction differs from the germline gene, which may be a read error. V usage is TRBV11-2 and J usage is TRBJ2-7; D might be TRBD1 (7 bases). This CDR3 spans 15 amino acids. Germline CDR1 is SGHAT and CDR2 is FQNNGV. CDR3 loop: CPSNAGTDRTYEQYF. CDR3 nucleotide sequence: TGTCCCAGCAATGCGGGGACAGACCGGACCTACGAGCAGTACTTC.

CDR3 sequence: CSATWNSASGSVSRNEQFF. As DNA, the CDR3 is TGCAGTGCTACTTGGAACTCGGCTAGCGGGAGCGTGTCTCGCAATGAGCAGTTCTTC. This chain connects TRBV20-1 to TRBJ2-1; 10 bases line up with TRBD2. Germline CDR1 reads DFQATT; CDR2 reads SNEGSKA (reference sequence). The CDR3 is 19 residues long. The trim removed 4 bases at V and 6 bases at J, leaving 21 bases unmatched.

Comments on this clonotype: A read error may produce the germline difference seen at one junction end. The chain links TRBV5-8 to TRBJ2-1; D uncertain. The CDR3 covers 14 residues. From germline, CDR1 is SGHTS and CDR2 YDEGEE. CDR3 sequence reads: CANSLGSSYNEQFF. The CDR3 coding sequence is TGTGCCAACAGCTTGGGCAGTTCCTACAATGAGCAGTTCTTC.

Points on this clonotype: Germline is not matched at one junction end, which may reflect a read error. This chain uses TRBV20-1 with TRBJ1-5; D not certain. The CDR3 runs 13 residues. Germline CDR1 reads DFQATT; CDR2 reads SNEGSKA (reference sequence). The CDR3, as DNA: TGCGGTGCTAGAGGGTGTACCAATCAGCCCCAGCATTTT. Residues: CGARGCTNQPQHF.

Remarks on this clonotype: A much larger clonotype is one base distant, so this may be a read error. V is TRBV20-1 and J is TRBJ1-5; D ambiguous. The CDR3 runs 15 residues. Germline assignment: CDR1 DFQATT and CDR2 SNEGSKA (reference sequence). The CDR3 sequence is CNARPPHGGNQPQHF. CDR3 sequence (DNA): TGCAATGCTAGGCCCCCCCACGGGGGCAATCAGCCCCAGCATTTT.

Points on this clonotype: Being one base from a much bigger clone, this may be a read error. The chain is built from TRBV20-1 and TRBJ2-1; 11 nucleotides agree with TRBD1. The V gene's germline CDR1 is DFQATT and CDR2 SNEGSKA (reference sequence). Trimming removed 4 bases from V and 6 bases from J; junction bases left unmatched: 8. The CDR3 totals 15 residues. CDR3 sequence: CSANSGTGGINEQFF. In nucleotides, the CDR3 is TGCAGTGCTAACTCCGGGACAGGGGGAATCAATGAGCAGTTCTTC.

With regard to this clonotype: Without the conserved terminal phenylalanine or tryptophan, this CDR3 likely stems from a read error. The CDR3 DNA reads as TGTGTCAGCAGCTTAGGGGACTGCGAGCAGTACTCC. Translation: CVSSLGDCEQYS. The chain is built from TRBV11-3 and TRBJ2-7; weak D call: TRBD2 (6 bases). Germline V gene sequence: CDR1 SGHNT, CDR2 YENEEA. CDR3 length equals 12 residues.

V usage is TRBV28 and J usage is TRBJ2-1; D perhaps matches TRBD2 (5 bases). CDR1 is MDHEN and CDR2 is SYDVKM in the germline V gene. Trimming stripped 4 bases from V and 3 bases from J, with 22 bases between. This CDR3 contains 18 residues. CDR3 region: CASSSSPRSAVGYNEQFF. The CDR3, as DNA: TGTGCCAGCAGTTCATCACCCCGTTCAGCGGTGGGCTACAATGAGCAGTTCTTC. Complete variable domain (other parts from reference TRBV28 and TRBJ2-1): DVKVTQSSRYLVKRTGEKVFLECVQDMDHENMFWYRQDPGLGLRLIYFSYDVKMKEKGDIPEGYSVSREKKERFSLILESASTNQTSMYLCASSSSPRSAVGYNEQFFGPGTRLTVL.

Concerning this clonotype itself: With a much larger clone just one base away, this may be a read error. The chain employs TRBV20-1 and TRBJ2-1; D uncertain. The germline CDR1 and CDR2 sequences are DFQATT and SNEGSKA (reference sequence). This CDR3 is built from 10 residues. CDR3 amino acids: CSPLVNEQFF. The CDR3 DNA follows: TGCAGCCCCCTGGTGAATGAGCAGTTCTTC.